The source of this T cell receptor (beta chain) is a study of CD8+CD57+ T cells in acquired aplastic anemia. Genomic DNA acted as the template from which TCR beta VDJ combination and CDR3 sequence profiling were carried out. TCRdb re-called the reads with MiXCR, one entry per CDR3 protein. The sample shows 200,000 or so distinct CDR3 sequences, over 60% of them seen only once. General observations from the study: With respect to CD8+ Simpson's diversity, patients and controls did not differ significantly. Roughly 30 sequences, all CD8+ CDR3, were shared between patients and controls.

In regard to this clonotype: Its antigen is not known.

CDR1 and CDR2 from the germline V gene are SQVTM and ANQGSEA. The CDR3 is 14 residues long. Material for sequencing was sorted CD4+, CD8+, or CD8+CD57+ T cells (not recorded which) from PBMCs. This clonotype was sampled from a human donor with severe aplastic anemia or a healthy control (not recorded which). The chain combines TRBV29-1 with TRBJ1-2; 7 positions match TRBD1. CDR3: CSASRQGEGYGYTF. CDR3 coding DNA: TGCAGTGCTAGTCGACAGGGTGAGGGATATGGCTACACCTTC.